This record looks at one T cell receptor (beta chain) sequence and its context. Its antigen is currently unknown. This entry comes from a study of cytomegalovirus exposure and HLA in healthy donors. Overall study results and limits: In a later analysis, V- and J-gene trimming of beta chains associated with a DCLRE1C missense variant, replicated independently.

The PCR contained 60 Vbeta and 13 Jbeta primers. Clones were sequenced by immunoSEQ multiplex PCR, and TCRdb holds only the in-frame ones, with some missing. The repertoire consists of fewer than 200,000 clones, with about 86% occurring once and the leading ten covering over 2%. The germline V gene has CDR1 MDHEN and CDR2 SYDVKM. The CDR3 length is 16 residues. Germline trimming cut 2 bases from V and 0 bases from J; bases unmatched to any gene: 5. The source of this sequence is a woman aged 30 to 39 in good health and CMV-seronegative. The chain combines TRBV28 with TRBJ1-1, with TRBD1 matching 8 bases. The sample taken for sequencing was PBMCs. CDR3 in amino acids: CASSLMGTGLNTEAFF. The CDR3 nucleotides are TGTGCCAGCAGTTTAATGGGGACAGGCCTGAACACTGAAGCTTTCTTT.